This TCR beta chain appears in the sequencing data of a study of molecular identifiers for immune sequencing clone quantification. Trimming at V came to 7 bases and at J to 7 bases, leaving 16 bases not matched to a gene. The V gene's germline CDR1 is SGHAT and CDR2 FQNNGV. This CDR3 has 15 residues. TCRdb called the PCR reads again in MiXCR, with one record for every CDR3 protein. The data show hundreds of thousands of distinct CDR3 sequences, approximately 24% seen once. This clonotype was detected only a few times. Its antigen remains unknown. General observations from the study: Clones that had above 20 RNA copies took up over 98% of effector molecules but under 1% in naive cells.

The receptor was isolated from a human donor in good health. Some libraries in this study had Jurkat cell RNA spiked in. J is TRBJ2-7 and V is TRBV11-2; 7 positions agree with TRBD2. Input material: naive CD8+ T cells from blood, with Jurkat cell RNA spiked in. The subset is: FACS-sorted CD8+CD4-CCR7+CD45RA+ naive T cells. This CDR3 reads CASKPTSGGGMEQYF. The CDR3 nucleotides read TGTGCCAGCAAACCCACATCCGGGGGAGGGATGGAGCAGTACTTC.